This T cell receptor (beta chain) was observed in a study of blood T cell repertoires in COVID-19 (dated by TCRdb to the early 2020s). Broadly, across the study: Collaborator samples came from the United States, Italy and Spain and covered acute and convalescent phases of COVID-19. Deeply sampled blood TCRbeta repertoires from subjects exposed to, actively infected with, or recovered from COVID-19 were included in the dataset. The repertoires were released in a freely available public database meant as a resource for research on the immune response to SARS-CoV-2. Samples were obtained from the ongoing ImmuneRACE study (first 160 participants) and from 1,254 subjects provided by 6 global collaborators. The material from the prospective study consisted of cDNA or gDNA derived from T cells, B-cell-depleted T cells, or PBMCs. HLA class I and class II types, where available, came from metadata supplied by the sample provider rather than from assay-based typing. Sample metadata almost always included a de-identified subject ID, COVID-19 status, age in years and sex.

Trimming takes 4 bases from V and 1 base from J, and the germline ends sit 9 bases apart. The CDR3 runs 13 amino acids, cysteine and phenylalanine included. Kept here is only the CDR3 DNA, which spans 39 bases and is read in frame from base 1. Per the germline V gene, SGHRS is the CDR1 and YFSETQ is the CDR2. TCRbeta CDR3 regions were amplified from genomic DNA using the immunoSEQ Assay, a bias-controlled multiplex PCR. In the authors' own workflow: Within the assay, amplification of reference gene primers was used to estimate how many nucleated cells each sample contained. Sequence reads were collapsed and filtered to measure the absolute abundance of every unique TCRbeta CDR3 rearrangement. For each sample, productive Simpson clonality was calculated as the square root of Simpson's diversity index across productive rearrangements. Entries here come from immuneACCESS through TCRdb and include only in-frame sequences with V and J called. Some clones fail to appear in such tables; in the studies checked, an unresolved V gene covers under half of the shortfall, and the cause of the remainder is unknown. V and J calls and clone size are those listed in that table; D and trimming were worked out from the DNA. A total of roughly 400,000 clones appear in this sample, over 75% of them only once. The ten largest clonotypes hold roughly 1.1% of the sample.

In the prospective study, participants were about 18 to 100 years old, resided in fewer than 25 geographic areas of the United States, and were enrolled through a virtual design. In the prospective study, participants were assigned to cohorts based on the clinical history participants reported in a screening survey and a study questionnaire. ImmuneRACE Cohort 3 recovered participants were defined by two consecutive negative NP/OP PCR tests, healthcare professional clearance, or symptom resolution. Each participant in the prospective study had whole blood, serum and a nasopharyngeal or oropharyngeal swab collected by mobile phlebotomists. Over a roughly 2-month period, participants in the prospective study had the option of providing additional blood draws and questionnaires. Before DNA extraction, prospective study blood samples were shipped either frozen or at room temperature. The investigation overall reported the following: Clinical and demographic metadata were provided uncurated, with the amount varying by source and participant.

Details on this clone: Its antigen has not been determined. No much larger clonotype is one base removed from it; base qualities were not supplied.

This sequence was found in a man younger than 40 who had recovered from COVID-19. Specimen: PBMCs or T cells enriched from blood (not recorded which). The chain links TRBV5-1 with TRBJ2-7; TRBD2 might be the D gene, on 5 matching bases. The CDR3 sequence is CASSIGESYEQYF. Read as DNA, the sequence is TGCGCCAGCAGCATCGGGGAGTCCTACGAGCAGTACTTC. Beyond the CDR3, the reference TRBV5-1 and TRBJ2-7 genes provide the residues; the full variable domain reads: KAGVTQTPRYLIKTRGQQVTLSCSPISGHRSVSWYQQTPGQGLQFLFEYFSETQRNKGNFPGRFSGRQFSNSRSEMNVSTLELGDSALYLCASSIGESYEQYFGPGTRLTVT.